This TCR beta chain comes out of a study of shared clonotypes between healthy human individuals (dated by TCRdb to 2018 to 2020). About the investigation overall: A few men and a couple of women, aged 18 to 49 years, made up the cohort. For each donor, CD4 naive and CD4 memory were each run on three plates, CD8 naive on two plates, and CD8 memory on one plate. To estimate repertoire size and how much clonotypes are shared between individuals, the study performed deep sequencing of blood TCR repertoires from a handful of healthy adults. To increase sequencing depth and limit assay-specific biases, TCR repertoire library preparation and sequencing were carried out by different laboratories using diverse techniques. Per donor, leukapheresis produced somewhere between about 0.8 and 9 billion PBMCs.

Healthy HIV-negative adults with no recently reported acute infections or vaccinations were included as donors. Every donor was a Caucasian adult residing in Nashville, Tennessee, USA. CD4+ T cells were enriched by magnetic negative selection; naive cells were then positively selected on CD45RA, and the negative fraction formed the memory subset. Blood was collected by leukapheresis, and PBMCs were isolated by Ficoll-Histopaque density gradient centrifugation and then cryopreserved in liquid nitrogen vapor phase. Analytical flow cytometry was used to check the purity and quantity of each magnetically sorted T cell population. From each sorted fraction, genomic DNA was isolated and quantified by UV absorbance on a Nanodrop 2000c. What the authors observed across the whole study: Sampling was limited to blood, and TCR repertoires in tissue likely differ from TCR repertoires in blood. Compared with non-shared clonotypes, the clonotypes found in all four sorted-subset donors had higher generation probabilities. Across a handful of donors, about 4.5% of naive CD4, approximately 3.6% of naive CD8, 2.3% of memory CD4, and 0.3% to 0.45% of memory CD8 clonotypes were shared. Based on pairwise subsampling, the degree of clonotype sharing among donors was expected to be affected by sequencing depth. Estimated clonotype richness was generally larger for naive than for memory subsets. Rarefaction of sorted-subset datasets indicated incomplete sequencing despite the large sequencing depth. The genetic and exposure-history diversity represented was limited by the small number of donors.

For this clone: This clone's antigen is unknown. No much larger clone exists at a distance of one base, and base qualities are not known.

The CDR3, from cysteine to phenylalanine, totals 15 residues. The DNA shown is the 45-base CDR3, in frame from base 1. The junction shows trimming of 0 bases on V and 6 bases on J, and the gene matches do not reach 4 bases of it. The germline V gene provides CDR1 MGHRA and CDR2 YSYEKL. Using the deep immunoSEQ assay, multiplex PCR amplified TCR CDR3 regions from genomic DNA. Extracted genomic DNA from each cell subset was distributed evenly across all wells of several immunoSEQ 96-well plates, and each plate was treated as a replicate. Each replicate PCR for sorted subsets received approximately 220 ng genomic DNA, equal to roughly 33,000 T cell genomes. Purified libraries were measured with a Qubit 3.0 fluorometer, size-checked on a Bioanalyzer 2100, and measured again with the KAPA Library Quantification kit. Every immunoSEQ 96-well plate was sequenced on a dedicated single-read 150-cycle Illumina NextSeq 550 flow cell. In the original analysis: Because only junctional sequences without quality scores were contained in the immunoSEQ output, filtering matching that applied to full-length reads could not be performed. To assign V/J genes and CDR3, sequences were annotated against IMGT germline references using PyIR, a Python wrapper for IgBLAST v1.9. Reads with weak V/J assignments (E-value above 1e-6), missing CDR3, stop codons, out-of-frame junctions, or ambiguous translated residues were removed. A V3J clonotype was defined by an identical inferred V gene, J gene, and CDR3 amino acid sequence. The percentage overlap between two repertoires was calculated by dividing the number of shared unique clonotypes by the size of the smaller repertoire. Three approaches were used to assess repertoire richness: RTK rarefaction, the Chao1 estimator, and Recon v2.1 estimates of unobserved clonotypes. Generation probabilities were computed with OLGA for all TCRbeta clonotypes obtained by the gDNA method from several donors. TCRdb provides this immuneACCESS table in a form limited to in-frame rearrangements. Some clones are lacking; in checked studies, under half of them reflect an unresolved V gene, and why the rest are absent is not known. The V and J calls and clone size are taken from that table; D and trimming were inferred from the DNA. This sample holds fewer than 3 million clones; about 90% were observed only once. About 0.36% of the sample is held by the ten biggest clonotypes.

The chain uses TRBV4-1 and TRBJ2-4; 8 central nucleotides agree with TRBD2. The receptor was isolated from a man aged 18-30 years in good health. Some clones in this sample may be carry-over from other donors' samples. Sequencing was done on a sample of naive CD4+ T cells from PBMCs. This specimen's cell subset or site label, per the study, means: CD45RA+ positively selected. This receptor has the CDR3 CASSQDPGGRNIQYF. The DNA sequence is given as TGCGCCAGCAGCCAAGACCCGGGAGGGCGAAACATTCAGTACTTC.